This note documents a single T cell receptor (beta chain) sequence. These data originate in a study of shared clonotypes between healthy human individuals. Terminally differentiated effector memory CD45RA+ cells were left out of the naive CD8 fraction, which was CD45RO-negative and positively selected for CCR7. The donor cohort consisted entirely of Caucasian adults residing in Nashville, Tennessee. The method was immunoSEQ multiplex PCR; TCRdb's version includes in-frame clones alone and lacks a portion of them. The data hold some 2,000,000 clones, with about 95% observed a single time. The CDR3 is 14 amino acids. The germline V and J ends were trimmed by 0 bases and 9 bases, with 12 bases remaining between them. Germline V gene sequence: CDR1 MNHEY, CDR2 SMNVEV (reference sequence).

The rearrangement links TRBV27 to TRBJ2-1; maybe TRBD2 (6 bases). Material for sequencing was naive CD8+ T cells sorted from blood. The TCR originated in a man aged 18 to 35 in good health. CDR3 bases: TGTGCCAGCAGTTTATCGTCGGGAGCTGGTGAGCAGTTCTTC. As protein: CASSLSSGAGEQFF.